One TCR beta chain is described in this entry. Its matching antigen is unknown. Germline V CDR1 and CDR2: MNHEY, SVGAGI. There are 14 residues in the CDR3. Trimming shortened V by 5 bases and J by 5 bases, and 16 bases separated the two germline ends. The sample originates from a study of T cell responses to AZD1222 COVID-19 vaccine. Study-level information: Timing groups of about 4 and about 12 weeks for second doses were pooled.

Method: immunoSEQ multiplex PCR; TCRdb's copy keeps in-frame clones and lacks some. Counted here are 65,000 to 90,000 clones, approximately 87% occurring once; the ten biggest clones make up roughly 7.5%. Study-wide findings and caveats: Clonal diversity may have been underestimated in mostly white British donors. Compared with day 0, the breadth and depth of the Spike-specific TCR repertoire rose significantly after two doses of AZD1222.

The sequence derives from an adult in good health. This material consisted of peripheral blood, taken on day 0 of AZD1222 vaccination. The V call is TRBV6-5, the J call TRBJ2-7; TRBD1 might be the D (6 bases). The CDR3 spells CASSKTGSLDEQYF. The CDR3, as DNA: TGTGCCAGCAGTAAAACAGGGAGTCTCGACGAGCAGTACTTC.